This T cell receptor beta chain was obtained from a study of identical twins. The CDR3 spans 18 residues. The germline CDR1 and CDR2 sequences are LGHNA and YNFKEQ. V dropped 0 bases and J dropped 7 bases, with 21 bases sitting between them. With no exceptions, donors were healthy Caucasians. Unique molecular identifiers were in the cDNA, with template-switch universal primer binding. Each CDR3 protein is one row after TCRdb ran MiXCR on the 5' RACE reads. The repertoire includes approximately 620,000 distinct CDR3 sequences, around 8.6% of them detected once, and approximately 0.94% sits in the top ten. This clonotype was recorded many times. The antigen is undetermined. Study-wide results and limits: Researchers reported excess low generation probability among twin-shared out-of-frame alpha sequences. Memory repertoires lacked the insertion deficit that abundant cord blood beta clonotypes showed.

This same sample was also taken into another study, of yellow fever vaccine responses in identical twins.

The chain has TRBV4-2 and TRBJ2-2; TRBD1 might be the D (5 bases). The specimen sequenced was PBMCs. The sequence derives from a woman aged 18-29 years in good health. The CDR3 spells CASSQEAGHRPLDGELFF. The CDR3 DNA reads TGTGCCAGCAGCCAAGAAGCAGGACATCGGCCCTTGGACGGGGAGCTGTTTTTT.